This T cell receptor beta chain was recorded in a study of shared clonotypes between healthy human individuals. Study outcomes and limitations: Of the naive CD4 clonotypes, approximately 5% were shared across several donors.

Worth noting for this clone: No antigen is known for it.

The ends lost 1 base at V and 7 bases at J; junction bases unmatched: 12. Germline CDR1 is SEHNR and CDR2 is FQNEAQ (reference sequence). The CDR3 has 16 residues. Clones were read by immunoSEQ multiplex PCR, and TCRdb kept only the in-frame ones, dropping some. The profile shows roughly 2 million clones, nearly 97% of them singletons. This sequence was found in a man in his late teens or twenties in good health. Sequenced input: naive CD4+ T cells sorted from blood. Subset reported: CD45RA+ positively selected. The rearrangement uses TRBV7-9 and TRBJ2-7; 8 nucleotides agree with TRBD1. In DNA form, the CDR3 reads TGTGCCAGCAGCTTAGACCAGGGGGCGCTTGTTAGGGAGCAGTACTTC. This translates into CASSLDQGALVREQYF.